The sequence of this TCR beta chain was determined in a study of glioma-infiltrating T cells after dendritic cell vaccination. The overall study: Dendritic cells derived from monocytes and pulsed with autologous tumor lysate formed the vaccine. Whole-study findings and limits: The cohort had few patients with full blood and tumor sets. No direct clonality-survival link was found; a diverse polyclonal response may matter.

Points on this clone: Its antigen is not known.

Per germline, CDR1 KGHSH and CDR2 LQKENI. The CDR3 has 18 residues. V was clipped by 6 bases and J by 1 base; unmatched bases: 8. The primer mix had 60 V beta and 13 J beta primers. Sequencing was performed with immunoSEQ multiplex PCR; in TCRdb, only in-frame clones are kept and a portion is missing. This sample has about 96,000 clones, with around three quarters found just once. The input for sequencing was blood, taken before dendritic cell vaccination. The chain joins TRBV18 to TRBJ2-3; TRBD2 agrees at 15 bases. The TCR sequence derives from a human donor with glioblastoma. The CDR3 protein is CASSPRTSGGAGTDTQYF. The CDR3 coding sequence is TGTGCCAGCTCTCCCCGGACTAGCGGGGGGGCCGGCACAGATACGCAGTATTTT.